This paragraph covers one TCR beta chain sequence. Its cognate antigen is unknown. Sequence at one end of the junction differs from germline and may be a read error. These data belong to a study of Graves' ophthalmopathy and Graves' hyperthyroidism. The germline V gene encodes CDR1 MNHEY and CDR2 SVGEGT. The CDR3 runs to 10 residues. Overall study findings and caveats: Among thyroid clonotypes expanded above 0.001 frequency, most also appeared in blood.

RNA transcripts served as template for amplifying TCR beta CDR3 sequences. A first-round RT-PCR used HTBI primers, followed by a second-round multiplex PCR. TCRdb analysed the multiplex PCR reads with MiXCR anew, one entry per CDR3 protein. The repertoire holds 300,000 to 500,000 distinct CDR3 sequences, with 15% as singletons. This rearrangement joins TRBV6-2 or TRBV6-3 to TRBJ2-7; no clear D. Sequencing was carried out using peripheral blood. This sequence was found in a woman between 18 and 29 years old with stable Graves' hyperthyroidism. The CDR3: CAISPYDQYF. The DNA for the CDR3 is TGTGCCATCAGCCCCTACGATCAGTACTTC.